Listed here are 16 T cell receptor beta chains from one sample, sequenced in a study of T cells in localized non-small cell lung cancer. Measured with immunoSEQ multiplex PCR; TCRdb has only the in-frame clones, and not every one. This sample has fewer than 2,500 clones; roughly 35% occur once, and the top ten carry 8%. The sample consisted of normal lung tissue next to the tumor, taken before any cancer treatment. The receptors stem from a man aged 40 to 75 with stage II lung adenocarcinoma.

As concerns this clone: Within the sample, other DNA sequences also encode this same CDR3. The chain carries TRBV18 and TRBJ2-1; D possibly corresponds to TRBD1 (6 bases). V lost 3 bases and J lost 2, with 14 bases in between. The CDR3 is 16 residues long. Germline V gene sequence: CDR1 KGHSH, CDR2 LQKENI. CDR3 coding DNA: TGTGCCAGCTCACCTCCCTGGACAGCCACCTACAATGAGCAGTTCTTC. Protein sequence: CASSPPWTATYNEQFF.

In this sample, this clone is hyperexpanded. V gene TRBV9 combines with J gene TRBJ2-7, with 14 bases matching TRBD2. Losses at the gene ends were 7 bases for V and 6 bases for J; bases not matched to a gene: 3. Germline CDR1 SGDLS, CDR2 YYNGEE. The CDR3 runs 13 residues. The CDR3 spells CASGLAGGGEQYF. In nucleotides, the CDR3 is TGTGCCAGCGGACTAGCGGGAGGTGGCGAGCAGTACTTC.

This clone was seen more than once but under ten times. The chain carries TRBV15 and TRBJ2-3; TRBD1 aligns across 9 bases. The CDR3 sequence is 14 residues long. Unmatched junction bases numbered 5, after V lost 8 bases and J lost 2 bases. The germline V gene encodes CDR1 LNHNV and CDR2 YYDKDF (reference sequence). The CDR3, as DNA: TGTGCCACCGACAGGGGGTTTTTCACAGATACGCAGTATTTT. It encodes CATDRGFFTDTQYF. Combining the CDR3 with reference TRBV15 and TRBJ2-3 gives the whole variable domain DAMVIQNPRYQVTQFGKPVTLSCSQTLNHNVMYWYQQKSSQAPKLLFHYYDKDFNNEADTPDNFQSRRPNTSFCFLDIRSPGLGDTAMYLCATDRGFFTDTQYFGPGTRLTVL.

The CDR3 reads CASNLDRGSYEQYF. The CDR3 DNA reads TGTGCCAGCAACCTGGACAGGGGGTCCTACGAGCAGTACTTC. The V call is TRBV6-8, the J call TRBJ2-7, with TRBD1 identical over 10 bases. Germline values: CDR1 MNHGY, CDR2 SAAAGT. This CDR3 has 14 amino acids. Trimming took 7 bases from V and 1 from J; bases not matched to a gene: 4.

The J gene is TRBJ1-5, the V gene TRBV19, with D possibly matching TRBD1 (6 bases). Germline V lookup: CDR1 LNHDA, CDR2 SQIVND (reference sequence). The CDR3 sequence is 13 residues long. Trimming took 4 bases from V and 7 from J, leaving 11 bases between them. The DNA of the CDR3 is TGTGCCAGTAGTAAACAGGGAAGACAGCCCCAGCATTTT. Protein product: CASSKQGRQPQHF.

CDR3 sequence (DNA): TGTGCCAGCAGTCCAGTAGGACTAGCGGGAGCCTTATCCTACGAGCAGTACTTC. Translated, it gives CASSPVGLAGALSYEQYF. The chain combines TRBV28 with TRBJ2-7, with 13 bases matching TRBD2. V was clipped by 5 bases and J by 1 base; unmatched bases: 11. The CDR3 extends over 18 amino acids. Germline CDR1 and CDR2: MDHEN and SYDVKM. Combining the CDR3 with reference TRBV28 and TRBJ2-7 gives the whole variable domain DVKVTQSSRYLVKRTGEKVFLECVQDMDHENMFWYRQDPGLGLRLIYFSYDVKMKEKGDIPEGYSVSREKKERFSLILESASTNQTSMYLCASSPVGLAGALSYEQYFGPGTRLTVT.

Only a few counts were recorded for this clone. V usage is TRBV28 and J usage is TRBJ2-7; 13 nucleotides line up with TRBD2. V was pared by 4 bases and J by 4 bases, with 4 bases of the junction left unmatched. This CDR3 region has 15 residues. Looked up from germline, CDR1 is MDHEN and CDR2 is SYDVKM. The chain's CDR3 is CASSWGLAGNYEQYF. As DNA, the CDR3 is TGTGCCAGCAGTTGGGGACTAGCGGGAAATTACGAGCAGTACTTC.

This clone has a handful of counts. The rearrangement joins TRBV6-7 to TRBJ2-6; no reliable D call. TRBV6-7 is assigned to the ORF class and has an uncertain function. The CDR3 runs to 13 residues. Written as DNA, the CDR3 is TGTGCGAAGGAAACTCCTGGGGCCAACGTCCTGACTTTC. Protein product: CAKETPGANVLTF.

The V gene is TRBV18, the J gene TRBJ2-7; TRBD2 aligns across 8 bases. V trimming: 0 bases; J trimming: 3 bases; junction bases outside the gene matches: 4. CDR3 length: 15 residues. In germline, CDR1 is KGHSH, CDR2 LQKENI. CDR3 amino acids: CASSPPSSGFYEQYF. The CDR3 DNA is TGTGCCAGCTCACCACCGTCTAGCGGGTTCTACGAGCAGTACTTC.

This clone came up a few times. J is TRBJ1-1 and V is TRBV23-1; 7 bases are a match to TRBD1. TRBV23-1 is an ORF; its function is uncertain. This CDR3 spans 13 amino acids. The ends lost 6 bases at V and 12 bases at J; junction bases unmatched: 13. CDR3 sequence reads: CASSQSGTARTFF. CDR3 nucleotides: TGCGCCAGCAGCCAGTCCGGGACAGCCCGGACTTTCTTT.

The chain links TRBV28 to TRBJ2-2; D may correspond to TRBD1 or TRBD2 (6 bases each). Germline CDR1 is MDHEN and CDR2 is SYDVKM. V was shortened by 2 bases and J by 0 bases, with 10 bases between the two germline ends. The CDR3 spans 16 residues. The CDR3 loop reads CASSLLGGANTGELFF. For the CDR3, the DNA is TGTGCCAGCAGTTTACTGGGGGGCGCGAACACCGGGGAGCTGTTTTTT.

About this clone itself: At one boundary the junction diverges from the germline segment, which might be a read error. The CDR3 loop reads CASSGSRVGGTEVFF. CDR3 in DNA: TGTGCCAGCAGCGGATCCAGGGTAGGCGGCACTGAAGTTTTCTTT. The rearrangement joins TRBV9 to TRBJ1-1; a weak D match, TRBD1 (5 bases). The CDR3 contains 15 residues. From germline, CDR1 is SGDLS and CDR2 YYNGEE.

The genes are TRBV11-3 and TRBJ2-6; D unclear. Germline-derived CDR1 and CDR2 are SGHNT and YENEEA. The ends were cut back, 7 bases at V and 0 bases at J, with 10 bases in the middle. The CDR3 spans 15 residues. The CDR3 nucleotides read TGTGCCAGCACTGTGAGCCTCTCTGGGGCCAACGTCCTGACTTTC. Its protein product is CASTVSLSGANVLTF.

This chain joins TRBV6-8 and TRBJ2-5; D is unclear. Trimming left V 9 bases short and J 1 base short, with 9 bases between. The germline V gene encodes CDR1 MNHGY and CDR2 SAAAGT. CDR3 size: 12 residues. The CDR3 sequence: CASAKVQETQYF. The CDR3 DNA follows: TGTGCCAGTGCGAAGGTCCAAGAGACCCAGTACTTC.

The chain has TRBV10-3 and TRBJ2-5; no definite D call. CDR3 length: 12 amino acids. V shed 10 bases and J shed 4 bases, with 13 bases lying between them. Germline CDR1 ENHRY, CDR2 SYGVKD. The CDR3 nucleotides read TGTGCCAGCGGCAAGGACGGAGAGACCCAGTACTTC. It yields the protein CASGKDGETQYF.

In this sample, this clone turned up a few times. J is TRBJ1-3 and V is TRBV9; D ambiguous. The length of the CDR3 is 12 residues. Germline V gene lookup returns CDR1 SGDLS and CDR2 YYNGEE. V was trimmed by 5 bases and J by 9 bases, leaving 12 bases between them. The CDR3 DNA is TGTGCCAGCAGTCCATCGTTAAGCACCATATATTTT. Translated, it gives CASSPSLSTIYF.